The clone carrying this TCR beta chain was picked up a small number of times. What it binds is not known. The sample belongs to a study of regulatory T cells in long-lasting Graves disease. For the study at large: Over 5 years on antithyroid drugs plus positive TSH receptor antibodies marked Graves' disease as persistent.

Study-level findings and limits: Newly diagnosed Graves' patients exceeded persistent ones in TCR diversity.

Germline V gives CDR1 DFQATT, CDR2 SNEGSKA (reference sequence). V was clipped by 4 bases and J by 10 bases, with 19 bases between them. This CDR3 is built from 13 residues. CDR3-region Arm-PCR and iRepertoire HTBI primers produced the TCR beta libraries. In TCRdb, the multiplex PCR reads were re-called with MiXCR into one record per CDR3 protein. The data hold roughly 500,000 distinct CDR3 sequences, with roughly 20% observed a single time. The time point is: persistent/refractory GD, antithyroid drugs over 5 years with positive TRAb. From RNA extracted from PBMCs, the TCR library was made. The patients included were those that came from an endocrinology department in Xi'an, China.

The input for sequencing was peripheral blood mononuclear cells (PBMCs), taken when the disease was refractory, from a patient treated with antithyroid drugs. The sequence derives from a female donor with Graves disease. V usage is TRBV20-1 and J usage is TRBJ1-1; tentative D call: TRBD1 (5 bases). The CDR3 coding sequence is TGCAGTGCTAACAAGCAGGTTCAGGGCGGAGCTTTCTTT. Translated, it gives CSANKQVQGGAFF.